This T cell receptor beta chain was observed in a study of cytomegalovirus exposure and HLA in healthy donors. The CDR3 consists of 14 residues. V gave up 4 bases and J gave up 4 bases; unmatched junction bases: 3. Per the germline V gene, CDR1 is SGHDT and CDR2 is YYEEEE. 60 Vbeta and 13 Jbeta primers were used in PCR. Here immunoSEQ multiplex PCR was the method, and the copy in TCRdb shows in-frame clones only, minus some. The sample records more than 90,000 clones, roughly 75% being singletons. The specimen sequenced was PBMCs. The chain recombines TRBV5-6 with TRBJ2-1; 9 bases align to TRBD1. The TCR comes from a woman aged 55-70 years in good health and CMV-seronegative. CDR3 bases: TGTGCCAGCAGCCGGGACAGGGCTTACAATGAGCAGTTCTTC. It is translated as CASSRDRAYNEQFF.